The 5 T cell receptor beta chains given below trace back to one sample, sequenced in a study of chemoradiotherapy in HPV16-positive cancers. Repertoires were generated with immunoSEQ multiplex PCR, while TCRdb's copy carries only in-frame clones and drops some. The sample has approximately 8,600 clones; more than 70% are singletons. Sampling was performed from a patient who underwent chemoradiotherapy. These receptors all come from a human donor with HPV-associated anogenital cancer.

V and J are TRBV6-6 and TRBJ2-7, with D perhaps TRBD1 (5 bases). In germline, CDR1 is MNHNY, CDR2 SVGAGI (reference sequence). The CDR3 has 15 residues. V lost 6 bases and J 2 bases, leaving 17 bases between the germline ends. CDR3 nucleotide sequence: TGTGCCAGCAGCCTTACCCCAGACAGAGCCTACGAGCAGTACTTC. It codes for CASSLTPDRAYEQYF.

Here the CDR3 reads CASSIRADLNEKLFF. DNA of the CDR3: TGTGCCAGTAGTATCAGGGCAGATCTAAATGAAAAACTGTTTTTT. The chain is built from TRBV19 and TRBJ1-4, with D possibly TRBD1 on 5 matching bases. V was pared by 3 bases and J by 5 bases, with 13 bases between. The CDR3 loop spans 15 amino acids. CDR1 and CDR2 (germline): LNHDA, SQIVND (reference sequence).

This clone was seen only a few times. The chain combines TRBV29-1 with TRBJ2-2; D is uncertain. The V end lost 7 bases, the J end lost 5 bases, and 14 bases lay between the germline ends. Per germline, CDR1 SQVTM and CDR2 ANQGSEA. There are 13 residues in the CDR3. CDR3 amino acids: CSGPWDYTGELFF. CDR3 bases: TGCAGCGGCCCCTGGGATTATACCGGGGAGCTGTTTTTT.

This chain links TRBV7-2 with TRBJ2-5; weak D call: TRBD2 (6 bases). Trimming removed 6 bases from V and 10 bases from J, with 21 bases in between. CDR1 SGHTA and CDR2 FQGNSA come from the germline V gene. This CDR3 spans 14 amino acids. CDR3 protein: CASRTWEAPGIQYF. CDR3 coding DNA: TGTGCCAGCAGAACGTGGGAGGCCCCAGGGATCCAGTACTTC.

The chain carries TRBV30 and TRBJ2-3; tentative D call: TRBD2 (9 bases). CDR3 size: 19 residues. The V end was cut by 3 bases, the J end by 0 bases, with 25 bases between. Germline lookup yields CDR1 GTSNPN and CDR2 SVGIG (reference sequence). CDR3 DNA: TGTGCCTGGAGGGACAGGGAAGGGTGGCTAGCGGGGAGCACAGATACGCAGTATTTT. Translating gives CAWRDREGWLAGSTDTQYF.